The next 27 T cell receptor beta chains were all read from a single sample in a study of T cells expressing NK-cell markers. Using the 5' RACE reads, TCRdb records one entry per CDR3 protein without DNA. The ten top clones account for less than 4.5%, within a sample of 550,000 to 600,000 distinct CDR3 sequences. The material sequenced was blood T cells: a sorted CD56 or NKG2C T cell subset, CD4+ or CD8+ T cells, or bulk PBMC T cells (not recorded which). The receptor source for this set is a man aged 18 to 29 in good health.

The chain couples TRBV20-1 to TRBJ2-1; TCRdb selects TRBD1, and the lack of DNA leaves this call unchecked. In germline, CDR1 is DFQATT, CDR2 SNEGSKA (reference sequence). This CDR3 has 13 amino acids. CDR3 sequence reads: CSGWGGVYNEQFF.

CDR3 sequence: CASSSGGQETQYF. The chain joins TRBV5-1 to TRBJ2-5; absent DNA, TCRdb's TRBD2 call cannot be checked. The CDR3 runs 13 residues. Looked up from germline, CDR1 is SGHRS and CDR2 is YFSETQ.

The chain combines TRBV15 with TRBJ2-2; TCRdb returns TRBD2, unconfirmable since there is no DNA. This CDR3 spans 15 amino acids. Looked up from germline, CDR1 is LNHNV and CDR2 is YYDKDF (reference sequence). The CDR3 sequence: CASTSGRLNTGELFF.

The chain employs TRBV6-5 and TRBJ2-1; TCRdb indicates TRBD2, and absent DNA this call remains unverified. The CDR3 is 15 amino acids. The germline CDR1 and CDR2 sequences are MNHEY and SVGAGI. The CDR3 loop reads CASSYFASGVNEQFF.

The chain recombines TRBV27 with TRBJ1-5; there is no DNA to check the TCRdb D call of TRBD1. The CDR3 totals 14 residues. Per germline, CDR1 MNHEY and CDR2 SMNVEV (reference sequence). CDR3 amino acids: CASSNRERNQPQHF.

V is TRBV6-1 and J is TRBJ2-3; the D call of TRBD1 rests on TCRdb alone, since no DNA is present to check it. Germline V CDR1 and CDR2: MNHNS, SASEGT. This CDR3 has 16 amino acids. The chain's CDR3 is CASTPSGGLPTDTQYF.

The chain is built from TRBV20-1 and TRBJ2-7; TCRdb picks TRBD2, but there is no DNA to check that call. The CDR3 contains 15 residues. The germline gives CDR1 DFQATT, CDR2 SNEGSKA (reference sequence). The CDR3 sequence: CSARAPGLASGEQYF.

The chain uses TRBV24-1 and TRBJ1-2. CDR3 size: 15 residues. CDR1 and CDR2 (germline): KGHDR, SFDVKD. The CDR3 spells CATSDPLQTNYGYTF.

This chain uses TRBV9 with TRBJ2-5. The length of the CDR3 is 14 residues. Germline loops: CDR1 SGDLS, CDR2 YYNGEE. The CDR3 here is CASSVGGLQETQYF.

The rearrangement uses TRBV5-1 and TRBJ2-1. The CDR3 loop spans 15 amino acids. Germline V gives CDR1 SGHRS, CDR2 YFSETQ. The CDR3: CASSPTAGRYNEQFF.

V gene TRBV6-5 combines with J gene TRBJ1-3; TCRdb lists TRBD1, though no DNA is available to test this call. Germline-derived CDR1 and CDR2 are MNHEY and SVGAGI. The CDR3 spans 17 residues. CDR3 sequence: CASSRRTGPISGNTIYF.

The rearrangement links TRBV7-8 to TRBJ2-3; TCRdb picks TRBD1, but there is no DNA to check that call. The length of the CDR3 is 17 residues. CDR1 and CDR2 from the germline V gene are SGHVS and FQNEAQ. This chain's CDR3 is CASSFPGGGTSDGTQYF.

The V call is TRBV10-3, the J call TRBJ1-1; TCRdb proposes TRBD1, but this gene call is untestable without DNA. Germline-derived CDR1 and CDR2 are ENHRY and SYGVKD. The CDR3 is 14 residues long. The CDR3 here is CAIRRIGAEEEAFF.

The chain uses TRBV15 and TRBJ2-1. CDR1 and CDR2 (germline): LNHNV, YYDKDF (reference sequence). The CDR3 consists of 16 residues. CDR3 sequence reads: CATSRDLGDSYNEQFF. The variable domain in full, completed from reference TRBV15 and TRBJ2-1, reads DAMVIQNPRYQVTQFGKPVTLSCSQTLNHNVMYWYQQKSSQAPKLLFHYYDKDFNNEADTPDNFQSRRPNTSFCFLDIRSPGLGDTAMYLCATSRDLGDSYNEQFFGPGTRLTVL.

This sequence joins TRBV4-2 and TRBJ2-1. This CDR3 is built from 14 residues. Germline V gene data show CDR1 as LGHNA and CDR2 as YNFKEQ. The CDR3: CASSQDASYNEQFF.

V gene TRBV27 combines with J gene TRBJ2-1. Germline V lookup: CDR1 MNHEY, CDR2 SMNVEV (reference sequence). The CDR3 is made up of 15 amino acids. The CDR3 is CASSIESRRYNEQFF.

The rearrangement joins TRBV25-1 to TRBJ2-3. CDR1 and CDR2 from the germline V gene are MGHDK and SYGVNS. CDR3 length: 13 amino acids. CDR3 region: CASRLASTDTQYF.

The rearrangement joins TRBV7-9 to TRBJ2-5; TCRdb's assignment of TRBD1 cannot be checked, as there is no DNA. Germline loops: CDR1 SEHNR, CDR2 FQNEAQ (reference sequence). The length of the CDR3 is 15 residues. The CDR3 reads CASSLEGQGPKTQYF.

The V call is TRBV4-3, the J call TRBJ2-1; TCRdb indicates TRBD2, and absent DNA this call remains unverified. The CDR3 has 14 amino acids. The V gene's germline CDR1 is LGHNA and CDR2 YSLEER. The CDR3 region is CASSGLASSNEQFF.

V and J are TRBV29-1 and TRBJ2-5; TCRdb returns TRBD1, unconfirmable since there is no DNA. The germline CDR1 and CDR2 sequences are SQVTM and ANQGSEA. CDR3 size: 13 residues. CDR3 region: CSVGGSPRETQYF. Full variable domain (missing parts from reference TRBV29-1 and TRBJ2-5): SAVISQKPSRDICQRGTSLTIQCQVDSQVTMMFWYRQQPGQSLTLIATANQGSEATYESGFVIDKFPISRPNLTFSTLTVSNMSPEDSSIYLCSVGGSPRETQYFGPGTRLLVL.

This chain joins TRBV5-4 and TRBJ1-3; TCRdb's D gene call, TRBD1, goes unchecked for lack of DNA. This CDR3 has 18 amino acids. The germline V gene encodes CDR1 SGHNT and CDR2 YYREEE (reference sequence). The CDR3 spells CASSGSPGQGALGNTIYF.

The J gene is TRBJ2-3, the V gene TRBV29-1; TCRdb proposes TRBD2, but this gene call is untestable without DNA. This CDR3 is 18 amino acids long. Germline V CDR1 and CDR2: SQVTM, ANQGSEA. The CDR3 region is CSVQGGGLAGASTDTQYF.

The CDR3 here is CASSQDFRQGRTNEKLFF. This chain links TRBV4-2 with TRBJ1-4; there is no DNA to check the TCRdb D call of TRBD1. This CDR3 comprises 18 residues. Germline V CDR1 and CDR2: LGHNA, YNFKEQ.

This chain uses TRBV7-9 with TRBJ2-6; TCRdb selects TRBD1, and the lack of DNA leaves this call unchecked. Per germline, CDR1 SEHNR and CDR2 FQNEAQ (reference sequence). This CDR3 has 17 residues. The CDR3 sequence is CASSLWDRSSGANVLTF.

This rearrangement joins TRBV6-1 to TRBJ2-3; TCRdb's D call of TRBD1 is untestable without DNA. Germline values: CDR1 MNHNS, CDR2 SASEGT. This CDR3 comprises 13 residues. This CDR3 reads CASSPPTGNTQYF.

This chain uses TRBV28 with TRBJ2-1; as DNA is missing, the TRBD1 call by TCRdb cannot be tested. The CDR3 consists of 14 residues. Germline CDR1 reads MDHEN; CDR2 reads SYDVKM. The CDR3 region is CATYAGTGGNEQFF.

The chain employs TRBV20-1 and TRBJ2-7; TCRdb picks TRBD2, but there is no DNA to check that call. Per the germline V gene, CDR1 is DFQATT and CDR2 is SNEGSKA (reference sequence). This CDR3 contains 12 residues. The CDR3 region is CSAGREFGEQYF.